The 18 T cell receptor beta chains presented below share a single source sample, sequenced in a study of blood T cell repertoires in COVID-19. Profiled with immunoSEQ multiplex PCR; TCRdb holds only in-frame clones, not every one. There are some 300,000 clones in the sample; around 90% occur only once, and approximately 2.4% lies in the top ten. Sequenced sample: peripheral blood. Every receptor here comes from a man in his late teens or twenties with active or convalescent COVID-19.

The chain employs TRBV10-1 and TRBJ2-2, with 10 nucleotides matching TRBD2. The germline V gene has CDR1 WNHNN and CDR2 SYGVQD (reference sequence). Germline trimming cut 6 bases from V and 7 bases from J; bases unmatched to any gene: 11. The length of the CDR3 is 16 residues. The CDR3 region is CASRPLLAGDGGELFF. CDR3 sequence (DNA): TGCGCCAGCAGGCCACTCCTAGCGGGAGACGGCGGGGAGCTGTTTTTT.

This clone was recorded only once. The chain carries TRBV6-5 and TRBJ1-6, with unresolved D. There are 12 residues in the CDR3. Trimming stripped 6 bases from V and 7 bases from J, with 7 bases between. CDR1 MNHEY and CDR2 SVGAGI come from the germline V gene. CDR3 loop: CASRTGNSPLHF. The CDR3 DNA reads TGTGCCAGCAGGACGGGAAATTCACCCCTCCACTTT.

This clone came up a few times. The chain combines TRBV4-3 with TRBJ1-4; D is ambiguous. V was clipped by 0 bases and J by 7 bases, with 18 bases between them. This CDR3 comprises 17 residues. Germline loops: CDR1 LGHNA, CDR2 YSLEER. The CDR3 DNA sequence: TGCGCCAGCAGCCAAGATATGACCCCCCAGCGAGGTGAAAAACTGTTTTTT. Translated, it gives CASSQDMTPQRGEKLFF.

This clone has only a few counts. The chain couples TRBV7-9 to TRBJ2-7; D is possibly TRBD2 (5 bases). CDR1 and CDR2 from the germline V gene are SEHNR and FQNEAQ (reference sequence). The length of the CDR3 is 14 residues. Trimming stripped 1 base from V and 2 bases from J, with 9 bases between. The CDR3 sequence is CASSLDFGTYEQYF. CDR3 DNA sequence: TGTGCCAGCAGCTTAGATTTCGGGACCTACGAGCAGTACTTC.

The CDR3 bases are TGTGCCAGCAGTCAGCGGACAGCGGAGAATCAGCCCCAGCATTTT. Amino acid sequence: CASSQRTAENQPQHF. The chain recombines TRBV6-1 with TRBJ1-5; D perhaps matches TRBD1 (6 bases). CDR3 length: 15 amino acids. Trimming pared 5 bases from V and 4 bases from J, leaving 15 bases between. Germline V CDR1 and CDR2: MNHNS, SASEGT.

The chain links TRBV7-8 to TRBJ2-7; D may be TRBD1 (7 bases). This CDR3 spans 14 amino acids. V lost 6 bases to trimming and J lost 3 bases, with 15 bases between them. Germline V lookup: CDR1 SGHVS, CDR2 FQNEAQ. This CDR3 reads CASSSDRDFYEQYF. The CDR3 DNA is TGTGCCAGCAGTTCTGACAGGGACTTCTACGAGCAGTACTTC.

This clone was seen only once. Here the CDR3 DNA reads TGTGCCACCAGTGATTCAGACTCTGGGGCCAACGTCCTGACTTTC. Amino acid sequence: CATSDSDSGANVLTF. V usage is TRBV24-1 and J usage is TRBJ2-6; D remains ambiguous. The V end lost 2 bases, the J end lost 0 bases, and 4 bases lay between the germline ends. The CDR3 spans 15 residues. Germline CDR1 KGHDR, CDR2 SFDVKD.

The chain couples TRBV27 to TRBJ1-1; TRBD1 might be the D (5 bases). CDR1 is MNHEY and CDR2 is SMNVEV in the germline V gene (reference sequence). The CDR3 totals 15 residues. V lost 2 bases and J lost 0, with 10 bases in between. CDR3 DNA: TGTGCCAGCAGTTTAGGGCAGGGATTGAACACTGAAGCTTTCTTT. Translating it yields CASSLGQGLNTEAFF.

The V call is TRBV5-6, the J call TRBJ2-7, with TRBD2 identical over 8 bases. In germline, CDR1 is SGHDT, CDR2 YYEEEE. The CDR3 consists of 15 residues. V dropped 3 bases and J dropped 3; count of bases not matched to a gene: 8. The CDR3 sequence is CASSSKTSVNYEQYF. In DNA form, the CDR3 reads TGTGCCAGCAGCTCCAAGACTAGCGTCAACTACGAGCAGTACTTC.

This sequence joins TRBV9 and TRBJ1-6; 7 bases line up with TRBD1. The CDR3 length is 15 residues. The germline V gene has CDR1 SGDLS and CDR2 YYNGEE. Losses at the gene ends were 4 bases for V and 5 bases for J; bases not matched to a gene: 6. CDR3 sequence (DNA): TGTGCCAGCAGCACCCGACAGGGAGATAATTCACCCCTCCACTTT. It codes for CASSTRQGDNSPLHF.

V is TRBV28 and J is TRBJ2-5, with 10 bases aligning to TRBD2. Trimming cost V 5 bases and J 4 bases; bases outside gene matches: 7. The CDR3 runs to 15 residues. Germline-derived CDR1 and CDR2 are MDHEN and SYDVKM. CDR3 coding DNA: TGTGCCAGCAGTCCCAGCGGGAGGGCCCTAGAGACCCAGTACTTC. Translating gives CASSPSGRALETQYF.

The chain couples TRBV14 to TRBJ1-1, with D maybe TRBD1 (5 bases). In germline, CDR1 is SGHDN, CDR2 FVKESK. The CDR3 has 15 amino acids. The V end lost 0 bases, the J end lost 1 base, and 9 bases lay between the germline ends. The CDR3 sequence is CASSQDWGRNTEAFF. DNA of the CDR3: TGTGCCAGCAGCCAAGATTGGGGCCGGAACACTGAAGCTTTCTTT.

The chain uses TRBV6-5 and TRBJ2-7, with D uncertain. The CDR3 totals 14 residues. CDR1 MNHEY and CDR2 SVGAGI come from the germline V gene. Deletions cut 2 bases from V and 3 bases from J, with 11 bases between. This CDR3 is CASSYERKNYEQYF. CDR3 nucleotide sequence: TGTGCCAGCAGTTACGAGCGCAAGAACTACGAGCAGTACTTC.

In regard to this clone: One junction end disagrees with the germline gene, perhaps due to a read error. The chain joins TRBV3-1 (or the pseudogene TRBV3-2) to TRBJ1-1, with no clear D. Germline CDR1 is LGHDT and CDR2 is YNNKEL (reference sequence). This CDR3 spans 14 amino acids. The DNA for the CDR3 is TGTGCCAGCAGTCAAGGAGATATGAACACTGAAGCTTTCTTT. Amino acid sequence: CASSQGDMNTEAFF.

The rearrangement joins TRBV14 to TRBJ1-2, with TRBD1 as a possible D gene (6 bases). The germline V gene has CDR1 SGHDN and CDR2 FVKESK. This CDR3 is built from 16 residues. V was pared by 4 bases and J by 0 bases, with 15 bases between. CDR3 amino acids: CASSPTTGITNYGYTF. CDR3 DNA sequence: TGTGCCAGCAGCCCAACCACAGGGATAACTAACTATGGCTACACCTTC.

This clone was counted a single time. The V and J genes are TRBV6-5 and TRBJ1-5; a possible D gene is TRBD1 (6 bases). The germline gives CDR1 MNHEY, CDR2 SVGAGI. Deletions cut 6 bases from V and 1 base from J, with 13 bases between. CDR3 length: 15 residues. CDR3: CASRDQGMSNQPQHF. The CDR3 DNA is TGTGCCAGCAGGGACCAGGGGATGAGCAATCAGCCCCAGCATTTT.

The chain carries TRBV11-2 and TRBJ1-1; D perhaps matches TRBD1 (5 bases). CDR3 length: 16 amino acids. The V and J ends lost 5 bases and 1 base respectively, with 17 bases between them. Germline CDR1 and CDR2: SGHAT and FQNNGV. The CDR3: CASSGRTHLGNTEAFF. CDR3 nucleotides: TGTGCCAGCAGCGGGCGGACACACCTCGGGAACACTGAAGCTTTCTTT.

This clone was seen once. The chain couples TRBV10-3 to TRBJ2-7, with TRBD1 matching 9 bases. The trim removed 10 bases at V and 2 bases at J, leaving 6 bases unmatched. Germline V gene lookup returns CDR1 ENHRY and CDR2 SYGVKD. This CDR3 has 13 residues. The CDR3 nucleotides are TGTGCCACAAGGACAGGGGATGCCTACGAGCAGTACTTC. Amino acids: CATRTGDAYEQYF.